This T cell receptor beta chain came from a study of blood T cell repertoires in COVID-19. This clone has a single count. Within the sample, other DNA sequences also encode this same CDR3. J lost 6 bases, V lost 4 bases, and 4 bases had no gene match. Germline V lookup: CDR1 SGHDT, CDR2 YYEEEE. The CDR3 covers 12 residues. Original handling: Amplification from reference gene primers served as the basis for estimated nucleated cell counts. Data came from immunoSEQ multiplex PCR; TCRdb stores just in-frame clones and leaves some out. D and trimming were read from the DNA, whereas the V and J calls and clone size are those reported in that table. The repertoire holds approximately 530,000 clones, with around 90% as singletons.

The V gene is TRBV5-6, the J gene TRBJ2-7; 7 nucleotides agree with TRBD2. Source material: peripheral blood. This receptor was obtained from a woman aged 50 to 60 with COVID-19, enrolled during active disease. CDR3 loop: CASSLGRGEQYF. CDR3 DNA sequence: TGTGCCAGCAGCCTGGGGAGGGGCGAGCAGTACTTC.